The sequence of this TCR beta chain was determined in a study of T cell responses to AZD1222 COVID-19 vaccine. Study conclusions and caveats: When two AZD1222 doses had been given, Spike-specific TCR breadth and depth rose.

Only in-frame clones appear in the TCRdb table, and some are missing; sequencing was by immunoSEQ multiplex PCR. The repertoire has approximately 170,000 clones, approximately 95% of them found once; the top ten carry 3% to 5%. With regard to this clone: The antigen is undetermined.

Material: peripheral blood, obtained on day 0 of AZD1222 vaccination. This clonotype was sampled from an adult in good health.

The CDR3 DNA is TGCAGCGTTGGGGGACAGGGAAAAGCTTTCTTT. Its protein is CSVGGQGKAFF. The rearrangement links TRBV29-1 to TRBJ1-1; 9 bases line up with TRBD1. V was pared by 4 bases and J by 9 bases, with 3 bases of the junction left unmatched. CDR1 SQVTM and CDR2 ANQGSEA come from the germline V gene. This CDR3 has 11 residues.